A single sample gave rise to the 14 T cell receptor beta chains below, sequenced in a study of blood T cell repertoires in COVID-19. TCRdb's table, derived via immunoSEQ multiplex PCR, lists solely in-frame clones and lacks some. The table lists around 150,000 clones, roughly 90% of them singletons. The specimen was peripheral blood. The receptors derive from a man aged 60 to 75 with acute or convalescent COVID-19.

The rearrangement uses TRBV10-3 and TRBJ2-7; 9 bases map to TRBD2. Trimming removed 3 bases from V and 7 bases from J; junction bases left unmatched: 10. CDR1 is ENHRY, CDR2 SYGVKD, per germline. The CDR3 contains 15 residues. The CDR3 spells CAISDPGLASREQYF. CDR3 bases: TGTGCCATCAGTGACCCGGGACTAGCATCGCGGGAGCAGTACTTC.

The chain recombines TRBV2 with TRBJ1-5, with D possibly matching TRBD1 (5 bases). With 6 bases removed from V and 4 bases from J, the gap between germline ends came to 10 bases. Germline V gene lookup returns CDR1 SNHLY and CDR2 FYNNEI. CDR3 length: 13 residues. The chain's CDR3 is CASRLTVNQPQHF. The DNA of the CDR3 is TGTGCCAGCAGGCTGACAGTTAATCAGCCCCAGCATTTT.

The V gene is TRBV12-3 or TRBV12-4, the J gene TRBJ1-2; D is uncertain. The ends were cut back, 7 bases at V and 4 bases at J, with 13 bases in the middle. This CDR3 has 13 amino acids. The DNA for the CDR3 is TGTGCCAGCACCCCGGGGAGGAGCTATGGCTACACCTTC. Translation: CASTPGRSYGYTF.

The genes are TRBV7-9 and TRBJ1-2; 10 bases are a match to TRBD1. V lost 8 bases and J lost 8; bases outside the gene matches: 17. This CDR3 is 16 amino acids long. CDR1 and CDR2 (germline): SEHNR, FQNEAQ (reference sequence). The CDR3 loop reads CASSRPNGDRGGGYTF. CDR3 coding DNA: TGTGCCAGCTCCCGACCTAACGGGGACAGGGGCGGCGGCTACACCTTC. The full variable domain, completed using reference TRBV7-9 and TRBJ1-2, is DTGVSQNPRHKITKRGQNVTFRCDPISEHNRLYWYRQTLGQGPEFLTYFQNEAQLEKSRLLSDRFSAERPKGSFSTLEIQRTEQGDSAMYLCASSRPNGDRGGGYTFGSGTRLTVV.

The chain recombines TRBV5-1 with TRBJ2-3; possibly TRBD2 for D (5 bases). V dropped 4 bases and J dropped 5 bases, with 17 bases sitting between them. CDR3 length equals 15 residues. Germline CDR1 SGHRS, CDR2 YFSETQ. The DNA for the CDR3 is TGCGCCAGCAGCCGGGATCCGATCCGTAAAGATACGCAGTATTTT. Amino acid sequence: CASSRDPIRKDTQYF.

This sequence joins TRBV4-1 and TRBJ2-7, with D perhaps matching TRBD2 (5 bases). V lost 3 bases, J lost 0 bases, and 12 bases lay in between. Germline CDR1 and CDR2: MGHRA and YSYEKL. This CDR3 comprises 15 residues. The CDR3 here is CASSQTLGGSYEQYF. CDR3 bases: TGCGCCAGCAGCCAGACACTCGGAGGCTCCTACGAGCAGTACTTC.

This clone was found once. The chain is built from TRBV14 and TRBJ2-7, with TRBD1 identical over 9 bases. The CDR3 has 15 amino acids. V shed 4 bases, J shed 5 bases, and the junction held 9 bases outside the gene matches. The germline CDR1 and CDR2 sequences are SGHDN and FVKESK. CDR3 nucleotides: TGTGCCAGCAGCCCGCCCGGGACAGGGATAAACGAGCAGTACTTC. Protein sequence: CASSPPGTGINEQYF.

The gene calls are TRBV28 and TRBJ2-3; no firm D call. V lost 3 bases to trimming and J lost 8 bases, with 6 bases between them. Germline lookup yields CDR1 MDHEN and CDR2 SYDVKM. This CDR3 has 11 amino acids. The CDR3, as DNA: TGTGCCAGCAGTTTCACGGGTACGCAGTATTTT. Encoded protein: CASSFTGTQYF.

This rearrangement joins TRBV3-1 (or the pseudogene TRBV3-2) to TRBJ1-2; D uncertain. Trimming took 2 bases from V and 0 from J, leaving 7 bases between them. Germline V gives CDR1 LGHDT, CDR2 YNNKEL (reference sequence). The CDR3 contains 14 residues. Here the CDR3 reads CASSQPEPNYGYTF. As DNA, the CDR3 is TGTGCCAGCAGCCAACCAGAACCTAACTATGGCTACACCTTC.

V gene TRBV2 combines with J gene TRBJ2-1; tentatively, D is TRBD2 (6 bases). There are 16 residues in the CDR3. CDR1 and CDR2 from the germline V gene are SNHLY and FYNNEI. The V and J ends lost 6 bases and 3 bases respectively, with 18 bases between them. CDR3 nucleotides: TGTGCCAGCAGCTCCTCTCGTTTGGGGGGCTACAATGAGCAGTTCTTC. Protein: CASSSSRLGGYNEQFF.

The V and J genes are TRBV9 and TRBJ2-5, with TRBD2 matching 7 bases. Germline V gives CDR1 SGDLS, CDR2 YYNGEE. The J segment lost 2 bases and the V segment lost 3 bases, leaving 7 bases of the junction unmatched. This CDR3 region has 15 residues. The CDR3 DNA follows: TGTGCCAGCAGCGAGGCGGGGGAACTACAAGAGACCCAGTACTTC. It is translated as CASSEAGELQETQYF.

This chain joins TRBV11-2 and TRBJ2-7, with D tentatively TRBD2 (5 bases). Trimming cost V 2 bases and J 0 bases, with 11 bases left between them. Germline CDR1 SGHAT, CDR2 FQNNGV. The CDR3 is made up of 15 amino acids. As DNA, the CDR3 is TGTGCCAGCAGCTTACTGATAGGGAGCTCCTACGAGCAGTACTTC. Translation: CASSLLIGSSYEQYF.

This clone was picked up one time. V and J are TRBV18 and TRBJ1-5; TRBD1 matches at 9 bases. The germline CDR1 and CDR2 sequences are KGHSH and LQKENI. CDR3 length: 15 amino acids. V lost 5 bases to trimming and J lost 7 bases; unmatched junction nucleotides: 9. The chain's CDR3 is CASSTTGGAGQPQHF. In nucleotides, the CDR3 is TGTGCCAGCTCAACAACAGGGGGCGCTGGGCAGCCCCAGCATTTT. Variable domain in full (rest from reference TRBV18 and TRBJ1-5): NAGVMQNPRHLVRRRGQEARLRCSPMKGHSHVYWYRQLPEEGLKFMVYLQKENIIDESGMPKERFSAEFPKEGPSILRIQQVVRGDSAAYFCASSTTGGAGQPQHFGDGTRLSIL.

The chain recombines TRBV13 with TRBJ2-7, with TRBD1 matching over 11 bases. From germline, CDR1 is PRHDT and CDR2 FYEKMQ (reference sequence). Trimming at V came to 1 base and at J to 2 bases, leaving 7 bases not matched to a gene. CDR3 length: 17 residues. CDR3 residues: CASSLAFPGQGAYEQYF. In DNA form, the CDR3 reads TGTGCCAGCAGCTTAGCTTTTCCGGGACAGGGGGCCTACGAGCAGTACTTC.